This TCR beta chain was obtained from a study of cytomegalovirus exposure and HLA in healthy donors. Study-wide results and caveats: Associated with cytomegalovirus, according to the listing, were 170 or so TCR beta chains. HLA alleles were associated with 15,000 to 20,000 TCR beta sequences in a later analysis at 0.05 false discovery rate. An observed cluster of highly shared sequence variants was recorded as a likely sequencing artifact.

Vbeta (60) and Jbeta (13) primers were used in the PCR. The data were produced by immunoSEQ multiplex PCR, yet TCRdb's version contains in-frame clones alone and is incomplete. The table has tens of thousands of clones, about 75% seen once. This clone was seen a handful of times. Its target is not known. The CDR3 contains 14 residues. Germline V gives CDR1 SGHNT, CDR2 YENEEA. Deletions cut 5 bases from V and 3 bases from J, with 12 bases between. The sequencing sample was made of PBMCs. This clonotype was sampled from a man in his 60s in good health and CMV-seropositive. The chain couples TRBV11-3 to TRBJ2-3, with D perhaps matching TRBD2 (5 bases). Here the CDR3 reads CASSTRTGTDTQYF. In DNA form, the CDR3 reads TGTGCCAGCAGCACAAGGACTGGGACAGATACGCAGTATTTT. Full variable domain (remainder filled in from reference TRBV11-3 and TRBJ2-3): EAGVVQSPRYKIIEKKQPVAFWCNPISGHNTLYWYLQNLGQGPELLIRYENEEAVDDSQLPKDRFSAERLKGVDSTLKIQPAELGDSAVYLCASSTRTGTDTQYFGPGTRLTVL.